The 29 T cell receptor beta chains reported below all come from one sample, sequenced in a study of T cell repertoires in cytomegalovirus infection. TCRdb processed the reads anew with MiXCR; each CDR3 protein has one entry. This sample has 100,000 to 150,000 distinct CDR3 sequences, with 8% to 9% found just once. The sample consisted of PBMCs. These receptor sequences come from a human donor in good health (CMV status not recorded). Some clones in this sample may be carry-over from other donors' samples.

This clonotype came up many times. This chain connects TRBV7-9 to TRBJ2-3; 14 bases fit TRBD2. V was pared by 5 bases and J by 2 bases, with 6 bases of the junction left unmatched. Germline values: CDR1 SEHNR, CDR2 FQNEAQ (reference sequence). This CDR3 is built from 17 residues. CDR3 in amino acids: CASSRTSGGLHTDTQYF. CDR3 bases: TGTGCCAGCAGCCGGACTAGCGGGGGGTTACACACAGATACGCAGTATTTT.

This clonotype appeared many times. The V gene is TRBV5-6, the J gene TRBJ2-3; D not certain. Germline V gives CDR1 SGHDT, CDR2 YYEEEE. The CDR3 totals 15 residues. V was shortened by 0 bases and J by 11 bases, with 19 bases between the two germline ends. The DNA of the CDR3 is TGTGCCAGCAGCTTGGAGAGGCTTCCGGGTATGGGGCAGTATTTT. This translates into CASSLERLPGMGQYF.

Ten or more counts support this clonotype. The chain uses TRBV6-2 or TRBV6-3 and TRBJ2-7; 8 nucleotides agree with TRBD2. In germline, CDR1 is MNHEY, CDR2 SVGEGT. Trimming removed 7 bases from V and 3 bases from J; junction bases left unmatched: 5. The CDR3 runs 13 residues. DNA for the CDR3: TGTGCCAGCACCTTAGCGGGGAACTACGAGCAGTACTTC. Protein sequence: CASTLAGNYEQYF.

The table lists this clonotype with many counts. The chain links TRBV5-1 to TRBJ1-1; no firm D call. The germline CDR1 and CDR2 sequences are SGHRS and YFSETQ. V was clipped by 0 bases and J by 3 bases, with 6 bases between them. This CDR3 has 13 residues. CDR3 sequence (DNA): TGCGCCAGCAGCTTGGATGGGCACACTGAAGCTTTCTTT. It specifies CASSLDGHTEAFF.

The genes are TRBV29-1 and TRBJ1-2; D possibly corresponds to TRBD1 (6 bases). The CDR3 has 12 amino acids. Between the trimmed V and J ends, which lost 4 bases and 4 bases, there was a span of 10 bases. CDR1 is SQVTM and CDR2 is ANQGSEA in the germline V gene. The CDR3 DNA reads TGCAGCGTTGGAGGGGGTCCCTATGGCTACACCTTC. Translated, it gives CSVGGGPYGYTF.

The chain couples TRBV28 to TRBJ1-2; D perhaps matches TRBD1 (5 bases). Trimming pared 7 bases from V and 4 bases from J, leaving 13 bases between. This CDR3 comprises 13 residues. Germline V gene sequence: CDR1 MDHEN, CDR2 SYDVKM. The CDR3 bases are TGTGCCAGCACCTTGGGGGTTACCTATGGCTACACCTTC. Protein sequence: CASTLGVTYGYTF.

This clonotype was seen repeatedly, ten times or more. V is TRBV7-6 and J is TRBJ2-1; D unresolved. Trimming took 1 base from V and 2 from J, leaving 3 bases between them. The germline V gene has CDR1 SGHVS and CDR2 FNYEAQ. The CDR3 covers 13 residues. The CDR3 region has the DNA TGTGCCAGCAGCTTAGGTGCCTACAATGAGCAGTTCTTC. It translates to CASSLGAYNEQFF.

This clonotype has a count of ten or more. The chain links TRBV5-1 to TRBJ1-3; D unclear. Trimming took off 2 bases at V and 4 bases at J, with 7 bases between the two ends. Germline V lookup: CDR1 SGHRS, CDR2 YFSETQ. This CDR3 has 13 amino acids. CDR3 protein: CASSLDIGNTIYF. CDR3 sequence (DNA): TGCGCCAGCAGCTTAGACATCGGAAACACCATATATTTT. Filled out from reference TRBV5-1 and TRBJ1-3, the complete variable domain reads KAGVTQTPRYLIKTRGQQVTLSCSPISGHRSVSWYQQTPGQGLQFLFEYFSETQRNKGNFPGRFSGRQFSNSRSEMNVSTLELGDSALYLCASSLDIGNTIYFGEGSWLTVV.

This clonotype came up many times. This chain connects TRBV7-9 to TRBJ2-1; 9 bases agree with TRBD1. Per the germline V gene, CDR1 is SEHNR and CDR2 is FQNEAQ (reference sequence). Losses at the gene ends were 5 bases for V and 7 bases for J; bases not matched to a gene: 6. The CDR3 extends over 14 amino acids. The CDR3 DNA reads TGTGCCAGCAGCAGACCGGGACAGGGAAATGAGCAGTTCTTC. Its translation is CASSRPGQGNEQFF.

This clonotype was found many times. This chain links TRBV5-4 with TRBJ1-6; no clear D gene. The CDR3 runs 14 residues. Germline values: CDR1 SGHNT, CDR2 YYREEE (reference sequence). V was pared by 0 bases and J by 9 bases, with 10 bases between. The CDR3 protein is CASSLAGSPSPLHF. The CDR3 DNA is TGTGCCAGCAGCTTGGCGGGGAGCCCTTCACCCCTCCACTTT. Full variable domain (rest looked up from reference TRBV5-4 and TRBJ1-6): ETGVTQSPTHLIKTRGQQVTLRCSSQSGHNTVSWYQQALGQGPQFIFQYYREEENGRGNFPPRFSGLQFPNYSSELNVNALELDDSALYLCASSLAGSPSPLHFGNGTRLTVT.

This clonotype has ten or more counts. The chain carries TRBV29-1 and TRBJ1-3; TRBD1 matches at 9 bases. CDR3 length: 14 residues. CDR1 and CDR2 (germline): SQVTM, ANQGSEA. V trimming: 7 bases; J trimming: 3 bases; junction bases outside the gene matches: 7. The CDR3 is CSAQDRGGGNTIYF. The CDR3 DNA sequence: TGCAGCGCCCAGGACAGGGGAGGTGGAAACACCATATATTTT.

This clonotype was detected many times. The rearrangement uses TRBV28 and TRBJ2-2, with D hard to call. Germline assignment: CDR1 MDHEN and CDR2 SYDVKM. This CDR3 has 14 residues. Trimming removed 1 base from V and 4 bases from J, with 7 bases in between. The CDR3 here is CASSLSLFTGELFF. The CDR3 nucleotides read TGTGCCAGCAGTTTATCCCTATTCACCGGGGAGCTGTTTTTT.

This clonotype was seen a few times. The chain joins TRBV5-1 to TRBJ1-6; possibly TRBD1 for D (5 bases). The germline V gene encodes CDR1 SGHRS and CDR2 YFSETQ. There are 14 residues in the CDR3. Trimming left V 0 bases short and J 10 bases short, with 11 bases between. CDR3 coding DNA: TGCGCCAGCAGCTTGGAGGGGTTTCGGTCACCCCTCCACTTT. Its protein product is CASSLEGFRSPLHF.

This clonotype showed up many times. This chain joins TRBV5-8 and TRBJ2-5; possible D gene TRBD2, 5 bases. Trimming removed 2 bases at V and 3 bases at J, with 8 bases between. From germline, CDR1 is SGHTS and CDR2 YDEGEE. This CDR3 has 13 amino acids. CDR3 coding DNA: TGTGCCAGCAGCTTTTACGGGGAAGAGACCCAGTACTTC. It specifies CASSFYGEETQYF.

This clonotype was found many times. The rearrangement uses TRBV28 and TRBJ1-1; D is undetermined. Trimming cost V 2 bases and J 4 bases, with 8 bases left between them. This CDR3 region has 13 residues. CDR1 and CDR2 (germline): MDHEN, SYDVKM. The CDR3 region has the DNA TGTGCCAGCAGTTTAGTGCAGCTCACTGAAGCTTTCTTT. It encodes CASSLVQLTEAFF.

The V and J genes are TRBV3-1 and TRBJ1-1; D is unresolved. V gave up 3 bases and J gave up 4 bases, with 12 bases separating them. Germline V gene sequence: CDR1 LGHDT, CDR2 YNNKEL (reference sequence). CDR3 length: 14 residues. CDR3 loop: CASSQMQAGTEAFF. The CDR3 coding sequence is TGTGCCAGCAGCCAGATGCAAGCAGGCACTGAAGCTTTCTTT. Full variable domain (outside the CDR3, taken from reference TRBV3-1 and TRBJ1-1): DTAVSQTPKYLVTQMGNDKSIKCEQNLGHDTMYWYKQDSKKFLKIMFSYNNKELIINETVPNRFSPKSPDKAHLNLHINSLELGDSAVYFCASSQMQAGTEAFFGQGTRLTVV.

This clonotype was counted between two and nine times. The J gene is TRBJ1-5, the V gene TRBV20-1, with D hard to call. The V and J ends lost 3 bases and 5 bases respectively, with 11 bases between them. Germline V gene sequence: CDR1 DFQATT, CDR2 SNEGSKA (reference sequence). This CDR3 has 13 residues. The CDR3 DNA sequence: TGCAGTGCTAGGGACGGGAACTATCAGCCCCAGCATTTT. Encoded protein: CSARDGNYQPQHF.

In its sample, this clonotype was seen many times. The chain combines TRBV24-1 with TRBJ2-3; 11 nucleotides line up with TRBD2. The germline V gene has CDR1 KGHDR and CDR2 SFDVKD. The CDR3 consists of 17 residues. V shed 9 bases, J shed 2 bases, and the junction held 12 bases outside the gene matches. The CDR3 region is CATQLGGTSGFTDTQYF. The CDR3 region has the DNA TGTGCCACCCAATTGGGAGGGACTAGCGGATTCACAGATACGCAGTATTTT.

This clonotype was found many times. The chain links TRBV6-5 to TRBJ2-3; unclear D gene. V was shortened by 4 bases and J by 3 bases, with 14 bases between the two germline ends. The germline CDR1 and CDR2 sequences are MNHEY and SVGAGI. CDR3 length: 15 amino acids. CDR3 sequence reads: CASSFATFRTDTQYF. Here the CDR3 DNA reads TGTGCCAGCAGTTTCGCGACATTTCGTACAGATACGCAGTATTTT.

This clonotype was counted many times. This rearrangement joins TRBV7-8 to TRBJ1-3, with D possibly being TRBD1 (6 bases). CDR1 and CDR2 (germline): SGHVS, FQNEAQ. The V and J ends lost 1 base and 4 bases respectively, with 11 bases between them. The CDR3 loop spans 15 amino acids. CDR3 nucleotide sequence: TGTGCCAGCAGCTTAGGTACAGGGTACGGAAACACCATATATTTT. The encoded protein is CASSLGTGYGNTIYF.

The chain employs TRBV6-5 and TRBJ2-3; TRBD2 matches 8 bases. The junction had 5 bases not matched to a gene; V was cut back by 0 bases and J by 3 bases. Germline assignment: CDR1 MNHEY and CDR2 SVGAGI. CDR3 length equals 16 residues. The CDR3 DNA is TGTGCCAGCAGTTACTCGGCGGGGGGCGGTACAGATACGCAGTATTTT. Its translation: CASSYSAGGGTDTQYF.

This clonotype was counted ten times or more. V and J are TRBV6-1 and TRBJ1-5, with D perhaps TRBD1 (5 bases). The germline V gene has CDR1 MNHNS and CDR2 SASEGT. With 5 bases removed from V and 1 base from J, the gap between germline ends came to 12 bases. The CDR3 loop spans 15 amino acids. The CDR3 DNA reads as TGTGCCAGCAGTCGTGGACAATCCAGCAATCAGCCCCAGCATTTT. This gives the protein CASSRGQSSNQPQHF.

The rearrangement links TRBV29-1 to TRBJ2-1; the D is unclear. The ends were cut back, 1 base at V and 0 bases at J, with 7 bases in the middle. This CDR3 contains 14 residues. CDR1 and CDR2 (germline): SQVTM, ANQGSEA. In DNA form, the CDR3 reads TGCAGCGTTGAAGGACGGAGCTCCTACAATGAGCAGTTCTTC. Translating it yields CSVEGRSSYNEQFF.

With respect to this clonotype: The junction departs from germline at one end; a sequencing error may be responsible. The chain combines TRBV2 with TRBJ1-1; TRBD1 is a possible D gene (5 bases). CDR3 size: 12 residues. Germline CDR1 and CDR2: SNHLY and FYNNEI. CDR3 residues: CVSVRDGSKAFF. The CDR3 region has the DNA TGTGTCAGCGTTCGGGACGGCTCAAAAGCTTTCTTT.

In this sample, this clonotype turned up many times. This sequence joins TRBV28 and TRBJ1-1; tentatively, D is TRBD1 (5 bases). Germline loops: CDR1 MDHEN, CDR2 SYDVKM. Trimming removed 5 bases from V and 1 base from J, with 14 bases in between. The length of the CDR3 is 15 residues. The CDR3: CASSDSGKGNTEAFF. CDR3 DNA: TGTGCCAGCAGTGATTCAGGGAAGGGGAACACTGAAGCTTTCTTT.

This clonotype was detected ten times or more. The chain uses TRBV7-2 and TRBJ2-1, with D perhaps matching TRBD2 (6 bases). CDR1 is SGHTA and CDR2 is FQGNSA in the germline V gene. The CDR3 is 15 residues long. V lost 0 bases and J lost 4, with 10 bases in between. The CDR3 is CASSLATGVYNEQFF. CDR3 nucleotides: TGTGCCAGCAGCTTAGCAACGGGGGTTTACAATGAGCAGTTCTTC.

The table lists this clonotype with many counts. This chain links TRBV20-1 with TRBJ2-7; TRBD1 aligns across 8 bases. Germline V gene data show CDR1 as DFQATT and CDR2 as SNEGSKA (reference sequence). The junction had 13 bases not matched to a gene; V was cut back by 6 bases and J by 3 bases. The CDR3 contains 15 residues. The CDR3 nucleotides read TGCAGTGCCCGCACCTGGGACAGGCCCTTCTACGAGCAGTACTTC. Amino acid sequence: CSARTWDRPFYEQYF.

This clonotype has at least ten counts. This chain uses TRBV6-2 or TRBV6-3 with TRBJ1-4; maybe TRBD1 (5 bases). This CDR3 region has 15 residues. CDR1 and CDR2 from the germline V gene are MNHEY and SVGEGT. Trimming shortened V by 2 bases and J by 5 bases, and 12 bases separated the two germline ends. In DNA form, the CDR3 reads TGTGCCAGCAGTTACGTCGGGACCCTGAATGAAAAACTGTTTTTT. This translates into CASSYVGTLNEKLFF.

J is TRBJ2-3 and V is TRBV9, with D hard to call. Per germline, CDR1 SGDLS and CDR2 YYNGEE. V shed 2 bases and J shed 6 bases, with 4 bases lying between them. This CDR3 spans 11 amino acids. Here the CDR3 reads CASSVGDTQYF. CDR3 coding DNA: TGTGCCAGCAGCGTGGGGGATACGCAGTATTTT. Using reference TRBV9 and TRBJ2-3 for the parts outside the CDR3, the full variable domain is DSGVTQTPKHLITATGQRVTLRCSPRSGDLSVYWYQQSLDQGLQFLIQYYNGEERAKGNILERFSAQQFPDLHSELNLSSLELGDSALYFCASSVGDTQYFGPGTRLTVL.